This T cell receptor (beta chain) is from a study of cytomegalovirus exposure and HLA in healthy donors. General study findings and limits: The study recorded about 150 TCR beta chains that were cytomegalovirus-associated.

Turning to this clone: Its antigen is unknown.

Sequencing was performed with immunoSEQ multiplex PCR; in TCRdb, only in-frame clones are kept and a portion is missing. Of roughly 150,000 clones listed, approximately 86% are singletons. Specimen: PBMCs. This receptor was identified in a woman aged 18-35 years in good health and CMV-seronegative.

The CDR3 DNA follows: TGTGCCAGCAGCCCCAAAGGGCCTAGCGGGACACATGAGCAGTTCTTC. Its protein product is CASSPKGPSGTHEQFF. The chain joins TRBV7-9 to TRBJ2-1; 9 bases agree with TRBD2. With V trimmed by 5 bases and J by 8 bases, 13 bases remained unmatched. The CDR3 is 16 amino acids. CDR1 and CDR2 (germline): SEHNR, FQNEAQ (reference sequence).